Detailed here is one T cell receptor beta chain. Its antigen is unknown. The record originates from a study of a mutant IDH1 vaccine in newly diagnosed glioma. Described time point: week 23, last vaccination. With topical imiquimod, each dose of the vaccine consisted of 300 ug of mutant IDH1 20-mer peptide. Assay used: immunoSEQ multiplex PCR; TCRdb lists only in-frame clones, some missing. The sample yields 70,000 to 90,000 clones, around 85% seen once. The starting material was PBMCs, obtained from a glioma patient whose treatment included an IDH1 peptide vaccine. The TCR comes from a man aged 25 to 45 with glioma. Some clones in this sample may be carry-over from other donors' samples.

This CDR3 is CASSQQRVLYEQYF. As DNA, the CDR3 is TGTGCCAGCAGCCAACAGCGGGTGCTCTACGAGCAGTACTTC. The chain carries TRBV16 and TRBJ2-7, with a tentative D call TRBD2 (6 bases). The CDR3 spans 14 residues. V was clipped by 2 bases and J by 3 bases, with 11 bases between them. Germline loops: CDR1 KGHSY, CDR2 FQNENV.